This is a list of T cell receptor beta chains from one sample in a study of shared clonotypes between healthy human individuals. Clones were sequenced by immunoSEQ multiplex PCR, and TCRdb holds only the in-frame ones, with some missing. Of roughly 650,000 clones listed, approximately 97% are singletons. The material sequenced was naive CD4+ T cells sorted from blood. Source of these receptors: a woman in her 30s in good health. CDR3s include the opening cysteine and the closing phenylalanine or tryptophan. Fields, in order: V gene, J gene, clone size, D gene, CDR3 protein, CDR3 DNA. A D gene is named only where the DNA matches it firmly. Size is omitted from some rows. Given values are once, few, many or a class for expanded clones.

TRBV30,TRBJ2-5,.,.,CAWSVSGTQYF,TGTGCCTGGAGTGTAAGTGGGACCCAGTACTTC
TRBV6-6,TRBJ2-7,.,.,CASSDVGYEQYF,TGTGCCAGCAGTGACGTGGGCTACGAGCAGTACTTC
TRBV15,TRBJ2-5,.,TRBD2,CATSRASAGGQETQYF,TGTGCCACCAGCAGAGCTTCAGCGGGAGGTCAAGAGACCCAGTACTTC
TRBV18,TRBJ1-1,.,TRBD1,CASSGQGGMNTEAFF,TGTGCCAGCTCCGGACAGGGCGGAATGAACACTGAAGCTTTCTTT
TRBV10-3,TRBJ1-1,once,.,CAIRLNRDSSGTEAFF,TGTGCCATCAGACTTAACCGGGACTCCTCGGGCACTGAAGCTTTCTTT
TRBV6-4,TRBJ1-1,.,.,CASRWETNTEAFF,TGTGCCAGCAGGTGGGAAACGAACACTGAAGCTTTCTTT
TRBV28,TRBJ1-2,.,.,CASRLTGNYGYTF,TGTGCCAGCAGGTTGACCGGCAACTATGGCTACACCTTC
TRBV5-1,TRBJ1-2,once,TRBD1,CASSLGQGAFGYTF,TGCGCCAGCAGCTTGGGCCAGGGGGCGTTCGGCTACACCTTC
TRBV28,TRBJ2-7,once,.,CASRPFPGSEQYF,TGTGCCAGCAGACCATTCCCGGGCTCCGAGCAGTACTTC
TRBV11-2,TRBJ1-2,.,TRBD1,CASSTRTGEPNYGYTF,TGTGCCAGCAGCACACGGACAGGGGAACCCAACTATGGCTACACCTTC
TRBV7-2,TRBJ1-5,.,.,CASSETGYSNQPQHF,TGTGCCAGCAGCGAGACAGGTTATAGCAATCAGCCCCAGCATTTT
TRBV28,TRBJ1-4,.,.,CASSLGGTNEKLFF,TGTGCCAGCAGTTTAGGGGGTACTAATGAAAAACTGTTTTTT
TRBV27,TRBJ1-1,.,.,CASSLQGGNTEAFF,TGTGCCAGCAGCCTACAGGGTGGAAACACTGAAGCTTTCTTT
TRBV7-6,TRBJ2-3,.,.,CASSLSTDTQYF,TGTGCCAGCAGCTTAAGCACAGATACGCAGTATTTT
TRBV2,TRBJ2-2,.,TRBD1,CASDVQGANTGELFF,TGTGCCAGCGATGTACAGGGGGCGAACACCGGGGAGCTGTTTTTT
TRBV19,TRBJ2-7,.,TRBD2,CASKRLAGEMYEQYF,TGTGCCAGTAAGAGACTAGCGGGAGAAATGTACGAGCAGTACTTC
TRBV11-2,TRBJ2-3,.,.,CASSSPGTPGYTQYF,TGTGCCAGCAGCTCTCCCGGGACTCCCGGTTATACGCAGTATTTT
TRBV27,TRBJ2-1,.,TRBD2,CASSVTSANSYNEQFF,TGTGCCAGCAGTGTAACTAGCGCCAATTCCTACAATGAGCAGTTCTTC
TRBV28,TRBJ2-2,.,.,CASSQGRVTGELFF,TGTGCCAGCAGCCAGGGCAGGGTTACCGGGGAGCTGTTTTTT
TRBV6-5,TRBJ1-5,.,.,CASRVLQDNQPQHF,TGTGCCAGCAGAGTCTTGCAGGACAATCAGCCCCAGCATTTT
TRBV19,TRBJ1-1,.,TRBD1,CASNAPGQGEEAFF,TGTGCCAGTAACGCCCCCGGACAGGGGGAGGAAGCTTTCTTT
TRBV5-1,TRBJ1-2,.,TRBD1,CASSSQGAGGYTF,TGCGCCAGCAGCTCCCAGGGGGCGGGTGGCTACACCTTC